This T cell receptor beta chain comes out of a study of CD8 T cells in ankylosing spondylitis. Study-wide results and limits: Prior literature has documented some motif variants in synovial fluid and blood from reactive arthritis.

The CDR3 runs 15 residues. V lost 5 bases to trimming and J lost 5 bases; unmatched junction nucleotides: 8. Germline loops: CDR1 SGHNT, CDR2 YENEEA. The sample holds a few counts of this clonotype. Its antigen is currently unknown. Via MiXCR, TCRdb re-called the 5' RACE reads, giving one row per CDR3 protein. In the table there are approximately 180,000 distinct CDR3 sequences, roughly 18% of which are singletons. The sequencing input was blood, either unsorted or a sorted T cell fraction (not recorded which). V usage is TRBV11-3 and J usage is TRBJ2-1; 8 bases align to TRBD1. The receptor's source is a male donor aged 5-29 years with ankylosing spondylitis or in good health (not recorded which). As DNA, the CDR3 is TGTGCCAGCAGCGTATCCGGACAGGGCGACAATGAGCAGTTCTTC. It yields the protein CASSVSGQGDNEQFF.